A selection of T cell receptor beta chains follows, all from one sample in a study of cytomegalovirus exposure and HLA in healthy donors. Clones were sequenced by immunoSEQ multiplex PCR, and TCRdb holds only the in-frame ones, with some missing. The sample has around 95,000 clones; approximately 82% are singletons. The sample was PBMCs. The receptors here all came from a female donor in good health and CMV-seropositive. CDR3s include the opening cysteine and the closing phenylalanine or tryptophan. The D gene is left open where the match is weak. Where a row states a size, it is once, few, many or the class of an expanded clone; other rows omit it.

d_gene	abundance	j_gene	v_gene	CDR3aa	CDR3nt
-	few	TRBJ1-1	TRBV19	CASSILQGGRMNTEAFF	TGTGCCAGTAGTATACTCCAGGGAGGGCGCATGAACACTGAAGCTTTCTTT
-	-	TRBJ2-7	TRBV4-1	CASSQDPGLAEQYF	TGCGCCAGCAGCCAAGATCCAGGCCTGGCCGAGCAGTACTTC
TRBD2	-	TRBJ2-2	TRBV7-2	CASSKGGGALTGELFF	TGTGCCAGCAGCAAGGGCGGGGGGGCCCTCACCGGGGAGCTGTTTTTT
-	-	TRBJ1-1	TRBV6-5	CASSADRTSAEAFF	TGTGCCAGCAGTGCTGACAGGACAAGCGCTGAAGCTTTCTTT
TRBD1	-	TRBJ1-2	TRBV10-3	CAISESPGGIYGYTF	TGTGCCATCAGTGAGTCGCCAGGGGGAATCTATGGCTACACCTTC
-	-	TRBJ2-3	TRBV15	CATSPFLATTQYF	TGTGCCACCAGCCCTTTTCTAGCGACTACGCAGTATTTT
-	-	TRBJ1-1	TRBV19	CASSGRGMADTEAFF	TGTGCCAGTAGTGGCCGGGGGATGGCGGACACTGAAGCTTTCTTT
TRBD1	-	TRBJ1-1	TRBV10-3	CAISESGQGANTEAFF	TGTGCCATCAGTGAGTCGGGACAGGGGGCCAACACTGAAGCTTTCTTT
-	once	TRBJ1-2	TRBV11-2	CASSLEARADYGYTF	TGTGCCAGCAGCTTAGAGGCCCGTGCTGACTATGGCTACACCTTC
-	-	TRBJ1-1	TRBV5-1	CASGGRVGTNTEAFF	TGCGCCAGCGGCGGTCGGGTTGGTACCAACACTGAAGCTTTCTTT
TRBD2	-	TRBJ2-3	TRBV6-1	CASRERGGQSDTQYF	TGTGCCAGCAGGGAGCGGGGGGGTCAATCAGATACGCAGTATTTT
-	-	TRBJ2-3	TRBV2	CASREPTDTQYF	TGTGCCAGCAGGGAACCGACAGATACGCAGTATTTT
TRBD1	-	TRBJ1-3	TRBV6-1	CASTVVRDRGNTIYF	TGTGCCAGCACCGTAGTCCGGGACAGGGGGAACACCATATATTTT
-	-	TRBJ2-3	TRBV10-1	CASSEGQSTDTQYF	TGCGCCAGCAGTGAGGGCCAGAGCACAGATACGCAGTATTTT
-	-	TRBJ2-7	TRBV7-2	CASSLSGQSLYEQYF	TGTGCCAGCAGCTTATCCGGACAGTCCCTCTACGAGCAGTACTTC
TRBD2	-	TRBJ2-1	TRBV5-6	CASSPPGLAGYNEQFF	TGTGCCAGCAGCCCCCCGGGACTAGCGGGATACAATGAGCAGTTCTTC
TRBD2	few	TRBJ2-2	TRBV5-1	CASSLTAGGDTGELFF	TGCGCCAGCAGCTTAACGGCGGGGGGGGACACCGGGGAGCTGTTTTTT
-	few	TRBJ2-3	TRBV25-1	CASSETWATDTQYF	TGTGCCAGCAGTGAGACCTGGGCGACAGATACGCAGTATTTT